This is a list of T cell receptor beta chains from one sample in a study of shared clonotypes between healthy human individuals. Assay: immunoSEQ multiplex PCR; the TCRdb copy retains only in-frame clones and omits some. The data show 2.5 million or so clones, around 94% seen once. Sequenced: naive CD4+ T cells sorted from blood. The receptors were sampled from a man aged 18 to 29 in good health. The CDR3 runs from the conserved cysteine through the conserved F or W. D genes are given only for firm matches. Some rows have no size entry. The others give once, few or many, or a class for an expanded clone.

clone size	J gene	D gene	V gene	CDR3 protein	CDR3 DNA
-	TRBJ2-5	TRBD1	TRBV5-1	CASSFPRTGMGQETQYF	TGCGCCAGCAGCTTTCCTCGGACAGGGATGGGGCAAGAGACCCAGTACTTC
once	TRBJ1-2	-	TRBV10-3	CAISDFGEGIYGYTF	TGTGCCATCAGTGACTTTGGGGAGGGAATCTATGGCTACACCTTC
-	TRBJ1-2	TRBD1	TRBV5-5	CASSSGQGAIYVGHGYTF	TGTGCCAGCAGCTCGGGACAGGGGGCGATCTACGTAGGTCATGGCTACACCTTC
once	TRBJ2-2	-	TRBV28	CASRGGRSGLFF	TGTGCCAGCAGGGGGGGTCGGTCGGGGCTGTTTTTT
-	TRBJ2-7	-	TRBV11-2	CASSLDRRQYF	TGTGCCAGCAGCTTAGATCGCCGGCAGTACTTC
-	TRBJ1-2	-	TRBV18	CASSPRTDDGYTF	TGTGCCAGCTCACCGCGGACTGATGATGGCTACACCTTC
-	TRBJ2-3	-	TRBV9	CASSAGLSTDTQYF	TGTGCCAGCAGCGCGGGACTGTCCACAGATACGCAGTATTTT
-	TRBJ1-1	-	TRBV7-6	CASSFSWNTEAFF	TGTGCCAGCAGCTTTTCGTGGAACACTGAAGCTTTCTTT
-	TRBJ1-6	-	TRBV19	CASSGDPTGSPLHF	TGTGCCAGTAGTGGAGACCCAACTGGTTCACCCCTCCACTTT
-	TRBJ2-4	TRBD2	TRBV2	CASSDRTSDKNIQYF	TGTGCCAGCAGTGACAGGACTAGCGACAAAAACATTCAGTACTTC
-	TRBJ1-5	-	TRBV6-6	CASSRTRESNQPQHF	TGTGCCAGCAGTAGGACAAGGGAGAGCAATCAGCCCCAGCATTTT
-	TRBJ2-3	-	TRBV29-1	CSVRGRGTDTQYF	TGCAGCGTCCGAGGAAGGGGCACAGATACGCAGTATTTT
-	TRBJ2-2	-	TRBV4-3	CASSPLPEWRTGELFF	TGCGCCAGCAGCCCCCTCCCGGAGTGGAGGACCGGGGAGCTGTTTTTT
-	TRBJ1-2	-	TRBV30	CAWRSVFPAVEGYTF	TGTGCCTGGAGAAGCGTGTTCCCTGCGGTGGAAGGCTACACCTTC
-	TRBJ2-2	-	TRBV7-8	CASSSRDTSAGELFF	TGTGCCAGCAGCTCCCGGGACACGAGCGCCGGGGAGCTGTTTTTT
-	TRBJ2-3	-	TRBV7-8	CASSFYADTQYF	TGTGCCAGCAGCTTTTACGCAGATACGCAGTATTTT
-	TRBJ1-1	-	TRBV7-2	CASSLFSSMNTEAFF	TGTGCCAGCAGCTTATTCAGCAGCATGAACACTGAAGCTTTCTTT
-	TRBJ2-7	TRBD2	TRBV2	CASGGDGAYEQYF	TGTGCCAGCGGGGGGGACGGAGCCTACGAGCAGTACTTC
few	TRBJ1-1	-	TRBV2	CASSGQMNTEAFF	TGTGCCAGCAGCGGACAGATGAACACTGAAGCTTTCTTT
-	TRBJ2-5	-	TRBV6-5	CASSYSILKRETQYF	TGTGCCAGCAGTTACTCGATCTTGAAAAGGGAGACCCAGTACTTC
-	TRBJ2-7	-	TRBV6-5	CASSRGQPNYEQYF	TGTGCCAGCAGCCGAGGACAGCCAAACTACGAGCAGTACTTC
-	TRBJ2-3	TRBD2	TRBV4-1	CASSQSYSGSADTQYF	TGCGCCAGCAGCCAGAGCTACAGCGGGAGTGCAGATACGCAGTATTTT
-	TRBJ2-2	TRBD1	TRBV6-4	CASSLQGESTGELFF	TGTGCCAGCAGTCTACAGGGGGAGAGCACCGGGGAGCTGTTTTTT
-	TRBJ2-3	-	TRBV7-3	CASSLMASTDTQYF	TGTGCCAGCAGCTTAATGGCCAGCACAGATACGCAGTATTTT
-	TRBJ1-3	-	TRBV5-5	CASSLRVPGGSGNTIYF	TGTGCCAGCAGCTTGCGAGTGCCAGGCGGATCTGGAAACACCATATATTTT
once	TRBJ1-4	-	TRBV2	CASSAVTGYGKLFF	TGTGCCAGCAGTGCAGTAACAGGGTATGGAAAACTGTTTTTT
once	TRBJ1-1	TRBD1	TRBV6-5	CASSYVRDRASEAFF	TGTGCCAGCAGTTACGTCCGGGACAGGGCGTCTGAAGCTTTCTTT